The 26 T cell receptor beta chains listed next were all sequenced from one sample in a study of T cells in localized non-small cell lung cancer. Using immunoSEQ multiplex PCR, the repertoire was profiled, and TCRdb retains in-frame clones only, with some absent. Of under 15,000 clones in the sample, approximately 82% are singletons; the top ten hold around a fifth. The sample in question was peripheral blood, obtained before any cancer treatment. These receptors all stem from a male donor aged 60 or over with stage I lung adenocarcinoma.

The chain uses TRBV5-1 and TRBJ1-1; 9 bases are a match to TRBD1. J gave up 5 bases and V 2 bases, and 7 bases lay outside the gene matches. Germline assignment: CDR1 SGHRS and CDR2 YFSETQ. The CDR3 runs 15 residues. DNA of the CDR3: TGCGCCAGCAGCTTTACAGGGGGCGCGGGTACTGAAGCTTTCTTT. It translates to CASSFTGGAGTEAFF.

V and J are TRBV7-2 and TRBJ2-3; D uncertain. Trimming removed 2 bases from V and 2 bases from J, with 11 bases in between. This CDR3 contains 15 residues. CDR1 is SGHTA and CDR2 is FQGNSA in the germline V gene. In DNA, the CDR3 is TGTGCCAGCAGCTTATCCCCTAGAAACACAGATACGCAGTATTTT. Residues: CASSLSPRNTDTQYF.

V gene TRBV6-1 combines with J gene TRBJ1-1; no clear D. This CDR3 is 14 amino acids long. The V gene lost 3 bases and the J gene lost 8 bases, with 16 bases spanning the gap. The germline V gene has CDR1 MNHNS and CDR2 SASEGT. The CDR3 loop is CASSELRISEEAFF. The CDR3 nucleotides read TGTGCCAGCAGTGAGTTAAGAATCTCAGAGGAAGCTTTCTTT.

The chain combines TRBV11-2 with TRBJ1-3, with D uncertain. Per the germline V gene, CDR1 is SGHAT and CDR2 is FQNNGV. V lost 1 base, J lost 2 bases, and 9 bases lay in between. This CDR3 comprises 15 residues. CDR3 nucleotide sequence: TGTGCCAGCAGCTTAGTTCGGGGAACTGGAAACACCATATATTTT. Its protein product is CASSLVRGTGNTIYF.

This clone has just a few counts. CDR3 in DNA: TGTGCCAGCAGCCCCCACCGACTAGCGGGAGTGGCCGGGGAGCTGTTTTTT. Its protein product is CASSPHRLAGVAGELFF. The chain links TRBV7-9 to TRBJ2-2; 12 positions agree with TRBD2. Germline V CDR1 and CDR2: SEHNR, FQNEAQ (reference sequence). The CDR3 has 17 residues. V shed 5 bases and J 6 bases; nucleotides not matched to a gene: 10.

The rearrangement joins TRBV29-1 to TRBJ2-7; TRBD1 agrees at 12 bases. The V segment lost 7 bases and the J segment 1 base; nucleotides outside the gene matches: 11. The CDR3 runs to 16 residues. Germline assignment: CDR1 SQVTM and CDR2 ANQGSEA. The CDR3 DNA reads TGCAGCGCCCAAAGCGGGACAGGGGGCTTATCCTACGAGCAGTACTTC. The encoded protein is CSAQSGTGGLSYEQYF.

In DNA form, the CDR3 reads TGTGCCAGCAGTGACCGGGAGGGCAGGAAGGTTTTCTTT. This gives the protein CASSDREGRKVFF. The V gene is TRBV25-1, the J gene TRBJ1-1; D remains unclear. CDR1 is MGHDK, CDR2 SYGVNS, per germline. V was clipped by 3 bases and J by 13 bases, with 18 bases between them. This CDR3 contains 13 residues. Variable domain in full (rest from reference TRBV25-1 and TRBJ1-1): EADIYQTPRYLVIGTGKKITLECSQTMGHDKMYWYQQDPGMELHLIHYSYGVNSTEKGDLSSESTVSRIRTEHFPLTLESARPSHTSQYLCASSDREGRKVFFGQGTRLTVV.

The chain uses TRBV7-2 and TRBJ1-4, with TRBD1 matching over 7 bases. Trimming took 4 bases from V and 6 from J; bases not matched to a gene: 5. Germline CDR1 SGHTA, CDR2 FQGNSA. The CDR3 loop spans 14 amino acids. The CDR3 nucleotides read TGTGCCAGCAGCTCAACCGGGACAGATGAAAAACTGTTTTTT. This gives the protein CASSSTGTDEKLFF.

V gene TRBV5-5 combines with J gene TRBJ2-7; the D is unclear. Germline loops: CDR1 SGHKS, CDR2 YYEKEE (reference sequence). The CDR3 is made up of 13 amino acids. Trimming pared 2 bases from V and 5 bases from J, leaving 11 bases between. The CDR3 spells CASSFDNLNEQYF. CDR3 DNA sequence: TGTGCCAGCAGCTTCGACAATCTAAACGAGCAGTACTTC.

V gene TRBV5-8 combines with J gene TRBJ2-2, with 9 bases matching TRBD1. The CDR3 contains 16 residues. Germline assignment: CDR1 SGHTS and CDR2 YDEGEE. V lost 0 bases, J lost 0 bases, and 0 bases stayed unmatched. The CDR3: CASSLGTGANTGELFF. The CDR3 DNA reads as TGTGCCAGCAGCTTGGGGACAGGGGCGAACACCGGGGAGCTGTTTTTT.

The chain combines TRBV5-1 with TRBJ2-7, with 8 bases fitting TRBD1. The V gene's germline CDR1 is SGHRS and CDR2 YFSETQ. Trimming took 2 bases from V and 3 from J; bases not matched to a gene: 16. The CDR3 is made up of 18 amino acids. DNA of the CDR3: TGCGCCAGCAGCTTAGGGCCAGGGGGCCGATTTTTTGACTACGAGCAGTACTTC. Its protein product is CASSLGPGGRFFDYEQYF. Looking up the rest from reference TRBV5-1 and TRBJ2-7 gives the full variable domain: KAGVTQTPRYLIKTRGQQVTLSCSPISGHRSVSWYQQTPGQGLQFLFEYFSETQRNKGNFPGRFSGRQFSNSRSEMNVSTLELGDSALYLCASSLGPGGRFFDYEQYFGPGTRLTVT.

The sample holds one count of this clone. The chain has TRBV5-1 and TRBJ2-7; D gene ambiguous. The germline V gene encodes CDR1 SGHRS and CDR2 YFSETQ. This CDR3 spans 14 amino acids. V was cut by 0 bases and J by 0 bases, with 7 bases left in between. The CDR3 DNA reads TGCGCCAGCAGCTTGGGCGGAAGCTCCTACGAGCAGTACTTC. This translates into CASSLGGSSYEQYF.

J is TRBJ1-1 and V is TRBV2; D may be TRBD1 (6 bases). CDR3 length equals 11 residues. Germline CDR1 reads SNHLY; CDR2 reads FYNNEI. V lost 8 bases to trimming and J lost 4 bases, with 8 bases between them. The CDR3 loop is CASSGATEAFF. In DNA form, the CDR3 reads TGTGCCAGCTCAGGGGCCACTGAAGCTTTCTTT. Together with reference TRBV2 and TRBJ1-1, the CDR3 gives the full variable domain: EPEVTQTPSHQVTQMGQEVILRCVPISNHLYFYWYRQILGQKVEFLVSFYNNEISEKSEIFDDQFSVERPDGSNFTLKIRSTKLEDSAMYFCASSGATEAFFGQGTRLTVV.

This chain connects TRBV7-8 to TRBJ2-1; D is tentatively TRBD1 or TRBD2 (5 bases each). Trimming cost V 1 base and J 3 bases, with 10 bases left between them. CDR3 length: 15 residues. Looked up from germline, CDR1 is SGHVS and CDR2 is FQNEAQ. The CDR3 DNA reads TGTGCCAGCAGCTTAGATGAGGGGAACTACAATGAGCAGTTCTTC. Residues: CASSLDEGNYNEQFF.

The rearrangement links TRBV19 to TRBJ1-1, with D possibly being TRBD1 (6 bases). The germline gives CDR1 LNHDA, CDR2 SQIVND (reference sequence). V shed 5 bases and J shed 1 base, with 11 bases lying between them. The CDR3 loop spans 14 amino acids. This chain's CDR3 is CASSYRVSNTEAFF. CDR3 DNA: TGTGCCAGTAGTTACAGGGTGTCGAACACTGAAGCTTTCTTT.

The chain is built from TRBV7-9 and TRBJ2-5, with 7 nucleotides matching TRBD1. CDR3 length equals 14 residues. With V trimmed by 3 bases and J by 2 bases, 3 bases remained unmatched. Germline V gene lookup returns CDR1 SEHNR and CDR2 FQNEAQ (reference sequence). Here the CDR3 reads CASSFGTAQETQYF. CDR3 bases: TGTGCCAGCAGCTTCGGGACAGCTCAAGAGACCCAGTACTTC.

The CDR3 region has the DNA TGTGCCAGCAGCCAAGAGTATCCTCTGAACACTGAAGCTTTCTTT. Its translation is CASSQEYPLNTEAFF. The J gene is TRBJ1-1, the V gene TRBV14; D unresolved. V lost 0 bases, J lost 0 bases, and 8 bases lay in between. The CDR3 is made up of 15 amino acids. Germline lookup yields CDR1 SGHDN and CDR2 FVKESK.

This clone was found a few times. The chain is built from TRBV6-1 and TRBJ2-2; 10 bases fit TRBD2. CDR1 is MNHNS, CDR2 SASEGT, per germline. This CDR3 has 16 amino acids. The ends lost 2 bases at V and 8 bases at J; junction bases unmatched: 8. As DNA, the CDR3 is TGTGCCAGCAGTGAATACCTAGCGGGGGCCCGGGGGGAGCTGTTTTTT. Residues: CASSEYLAGARGELFF.

This chain joins TRBV6-1 and TRBJ2-3; D may be TRBD2 (6 bases). There are 14 residues in the CDR3. The V end was cut by 2 bases, the J end by 5 bases, with 11 bases between. CDR1 is MNHNS, CDR2 SASEGT, per germline. The CDR3 bases are TGTGCCAGCAGTGAAAGGTTGGGGGGAGATACGCAGTATTTT. This gives the protein CASSERLGGDTQYF.

This clone was picked up a small number of times. The V call is TRBV4-2, the J call TRBJ1-2; D gene ambiguous. Germline V gene sequence: CDR1 LGHNA, CDR2 YNFKEQ. The CDR3 covers 16 residues. Between the trimmed V and J ends, which lost 4 bases and 8 bases, there was a span of 23 bases. The CDR3 sequence: CASSLPNPSSSGGYTF. The CDR3 nucleotides read TGTGCCAGCAGCCTGCCCAATCCAAGCAGCAGTGGGGGCTACACCTTC.

This clone was found a few times. The V call is TRBV2, the J call TRBJ2-5; D gene unclear. This CDR3 is 11 amino acids long. The V gene's germline CDR1 is SNHLY and CDR2 FYNNEI. Trimming left V 5 bases short and J 5 bases short, with 6 bases between. The CDR3 sequence: CASSLGETQYF. CDR3 bases: TGTGCCAGCAGTCTGGGGGAGACCCAGTACTTC.

As regards this clone: One junction end disagrees with the germline gene, perhaps due to a read error. Different DNA sequences within this sample yield the same CDR3. The V call is TRBV25-1, the J call TRBJ2-1, with D uncertain. This CDR3 contains 13 residues. In germline, CDR1 is MGHDK, CDR2 SYGVNS. This chain's CDR3 is CASSDSYGNEQFF. The CDR3 DNA sequence: TGTGCCAGTAGTGATTCCTACGGCAATGAGCAGTTCTTC. The full variable domain, in which reference TRBV25-1 and TRBJ2-1 provide the parts outside the CDR3, is EADIYQTPRYLVIGTGKKITLECSQTMGHDKMYWYQQDPGMELHLIHYSYGVNSTEKGDLSSESTVSRIRTEHFPLTLESARPSHTSQYLCASSDSYGNEQFFGPGTRLTVL.

The chain joins TRBV2 to TRBJ2-7; unclear D gene. V was cut by 2 bases and J by 2 bases, with 10 bases left in between. The germline V gene encodes CDR1 SNHLY and CDR2 FYNNEI. The CDR3 runs to 14 residues. This chain's CDR3 is CASSEFADTYEQYF. DNA for the CDR3: TGTGCCAGCAGTGAATTTGCAGACACCTACGAGCAGTACTTC.

The rearrangement links TRBV19 to TRBJ1-6; 10 nucleotides line up with TRBD1. V was pared by 8 bases and J by 7 bases, with 5 bases of the junction left unmatched. The length of the CDR3 is 14 residues. Germline CDR1 LNHDA, CDR2 SQIVND (reference sequence). DNA of the CDR3: TGTGCCAGTGAACCGGGACAGGGGAATTCACCCCTCCACTTT. It specifies CASEPGQGNSPLHF.

The CDR3 nucleotides read TGTGCCAGCAGCTACCGGACGAGCCTTGAGCAGTACTTC. Its translation: CASSYRTSLEQYF. The chain couples TRBV7-2 to TRBJ2-7; D is undetermined. Trimming took off 4 bases at V and 7 bases at J, with 14 bases between the two ends. This CDR3 has 13 amino acids. Looked up from germline, CDR1 is SGHTA and CDR2 is FQGNSA.

The chain couples TRBV13 to TRBJ2-7; 9 positions match TRBD1. The CDR3 has 17 amino acids. The V segment lost 5 bases and the J segment 5 bases; nucleotides outside the gene matches: 16. Per the germline V gene, CDR1 is PRHDT and CDR2 is FYEKMQ (reference sequence). CDR3 DNA sequence: TGTGCCAGCAGCAACACTCAATTACTCGGGACAGGGAACGAGCAGTACTTC. It specifies CASSNTQLLGTGNEQYF.